This T cell receptor beta chain stems from a study of cytomegalovirus exposure and HLA in healthy donors. This clone has only a few counts. Among the donors, all were healthy bone marrow donors. It was with 60 Vbeta and 13 Jbeta primers that the PCR ran. Assay: immunoSEQ multiplex PCR; the TCRdb copy retains only in-frame clones and omits some. This sample has tens of thousands of clones, with around 70% found just once. Trimming cost V 5 bases and J 6 bases; bases outside gene matches: 9. From germline, CDR1 is SGHRS and CDR2 YFSETQ. This CDR3 has 16 amino acids. The receptor was derived from a woman aged 25-40 years in good health and CMV-seronegative. Sequencing was carried out using PBMCs. The chain employs TRBV5-1 and TRBJ2-1; 12 bases agree with TRBD1. The DNA of the CDR3 is TGCGCCAGCAGTTCCGGGACAGGGGGCTATAGCAATGAGCAGTTCTTC. It codes for CASSSGTGGYSNEQFF.